The 24 T cell receptor beta chains reported below all come from one sample, sequenced in a study of OX40 agonist ivuxolimab in advanced cancers. TCRdb's table, derived via immunoSEQ multiplex PCR, lists solely in-frame clones and lacks some. The sample contains 90,000 to 95,000 clones, about 85% of which appear only once. Here the sequenced sample was CD4+ or CD8+ T cells sorted from blood, taken in a trial of the OX40 agonist ivuxolimab. Receptors originate from an adult with an advanced solid tumor such as melanoma, head and neck, liver or kidney cancer.

The V gene is TRBV28, the J gene TRBJ2-5, with a tentative D call TRBD2 (6 bases). The CDR3 is made up of 18 amino acids. Deletions cut 4 bases from V and 2 bases from J, with 23 bases between. The germline gives CDR1 MDHEN, CDR2 SYDVKM. The CDR3 DNA reads as TGTGCCAGCAGTTCGCAACAACTAGCATTGGACCTACAAGAGACCCAGTACTTC. Its protein is CASSSQQLALDLQETQYF.

The rearrangement joins TRBV6-1 to TRBJ1-2; D unclear. Germline lookup yields CDR1 MNHNS and CDR2 SASEGT. Trimming pared 7 bases from V and 4 bases from J, leaving 4 bases between. CDR3 size: 10 residues. As DNA, the CDR3 is TGTGCCAGCAACAGCTATGGCTACACCTTC. It is translated as CASNSYGYTF.

The chain has TRBV28 and TRBJ1-5, with a weak D call TRBD1 (5 bases). Germline-derived CDR1 and CDR2 are MDHEN and SYDVKM. The CDR3 length is 14 residues. V was cut by 7 bases and J by 2 bases, with 12 bases left in between. CDR3 sequence (DNA): TGTGCCAGCATTACCATCAGGGGCAATCAGCCCCAGCATTTT. This translates into CASITIRGNQPQHF. The full variable domain, with the rest looked up from reference TRBV28 and TRBJ1-5, is DVKVTQSSRYLVKRTGEKVFLECVQDMDHENMFWYRQDPGLGLRLIYFSYDVKMKEKGDIPEGYSVSREKKERFSLILESASTNQTSMYLCASITIRGNQPQHFGDGTRLSIL.

The chain carries TRBV10-3 and TRBJ1-5; tentative D call: TRBD1 (5 bases). CDR1 and CDR2 from the germline V gene are ENHRY and SYGVKD. V was clipped by 6 bases and J by 2 bases, with 8 bases between them. The CDR3 loop spans 13 amino acids. The CDR3 sequence: CAIRGVGNQPQHF. CDR3 in DNA: TGTGCCATCAGGGGGGTGGGCAATCAGCCCCAGCATTTT.

This clone was detected only a few times. The chain has TRBV7-6 and TRBJ2-5, with D hard to call. The CDR3 contains 15 residues. V lost 5 bases, J lost 5 bases, and 18 bases lay in between. Germline V gene lookup returns CDR1 SGHVS and CDR2 FNYEAQ. For the CDR3, the DNA is TGTGCCAGCAGCCAGGCCCTTCCGAAGCTGGAGACCCAGTACTTC. Translation gives CASSQALPKLETQYF.

This clone was detected once. The chain uses TRBV10-1 and TRBJ1-5, with 8 positions matching TRBD1. Germline V CDR1 and CDR2: WNHNN, SYGVQD (reference sequence). This CDR3 contains 14 residues. J was trimmed by 7 bases and V by 0 bases; bases with no gene match: 2. CDR3 nucleotide sequence: TGCGCCAGCAGTGAGTCAGGACAGGGACAGCCCCAGCATTTT. It encodes CASSESGQGQPQHF.

This chain uses TRBV18 with TRBJ1-3; the D is unclear. The CDR3 is made up of 16 amino acids. The ends were cut back, 3 bases at V and 0 bases at J, with 12 bases in the middle. From germline, CDR1 is KGHSH and CDR2 LQKENI. In DNA form, the CDR3 reads TGTGCCAGCTCACCGTCCAGCGGCATCTCTGGAAACACCATATATTTT. This encodes CASSPSSGISGNTIYF.

This clone was seen a few times. The chain is built from TRBV14 and TRBJ2-7, with D perhaps matching TRBD2 (7 bases). The V gene's germline CDR1 is SGHDN and CDR2 FVKESK. Trimming left V 6 bases short and J 4 bases short, with 22 bases between. CDR3 length equals 16 residues. In DNA, the CDR3 is TGTGCCAGCAGTCCCTGGAGGGGGGGCCGGGGATACGAGCAGTACTTC. Its translation: CASSPWRGGRGYEQYF.

The V gene is TRBV10-1, the J gene TRBJ2-2, with D hard to call. The CDR3 runs to 16 residues. Germline V gene data show CDR1 as WNHNN and CDR2 as SYGVQD (reference sequence). The ends were cut back, 2 bases at V and 0 bases at J, with 10 bases in the middle. The CDR3 DNA is TGCGCCAGCAGTGAGGGTGCCACCTCGAACACCGGGGAGCTGTTTTTT. Translation: CASSEGATSNTGELFF.

V is TRBV27 and J is TRBJ2-2, with D tentatively TRBD2 (5 bases). This CDR3 has 15 residues. Germline V gives CDR1 MNHEY, CDR2 SMNVEV (reference sequence). Trimming took off 11 bases at V and 2 bases at J, with 18 bases between the two ends. CDR3 nucleotides: TGTGCCCGTGATTGTGGACTGTCCAACACCGGGGAGCTGTTTTTT. It yields the protein CARDCGLSNTGELFF.

The chain joins TRBV18 to TRBJ1-6, with TRBD1 matching 7 bases. Looked up from germline, CDR1 is KGHSH and CDR2 is LQKENI. This CDR3 has 15 amino acids. V lost 3 bases to trimming and J lost 7 bases; unmatched junction nucleotides: 6. The CDR3: CASSPSGTENSPLHF. CDR3 DNA sequence: TGTGCCAGCTCACCGTCGGGGACAGAAAATTCACCCCTCCACTTT.

The chain joins TRBV5-1 to TRBJ2-7; possibly TRBD2 for D (5 bases). The CDR3 covers 13 residues. V was clipped by 9 bases and J by 2 bases, with 15 bases between them. Germline CDR1 is SGHRS and CDR2 is YFSETQ. As DNA, the CDR3 is TGCGCCATAGCGTCGGACTGTGCCTACGAGCAGTACGTC. It codes for CAIASDCAYEQYV.

This clone was found once. V is TRBV5-1 and J is TRBJ2-1; D gene ambiguous. V was cut by 0 bases and J by 5 bases, with 6 bases left in between. Germline values: CDR1 SGHRS, CDR2 YFSETQ. The CDR3 contains 13 residues. CDR3 sequence (DNA): TGCGCCAGCAGCTTGGAGGTGGACAATGAGCAGTTCTTC. Translation gives CASSLEVDNEQFF.

The chain combines TRBV11-2 with TRBJ2-1; 11 nucleotides match TRBD2. Germline trimming cut 5 bases from V and 5 bases from J; bases unmatched to any gene: 5. Per the germline V gene, CDR1 is SGHAT and CDR2 is FQNNGV. This CDR3 has 15 amino acids. CDR3 sequence reads: CASSPRLAGNNEQFF. The DNA of the CDR3 is TGTGCCAGCAGCCCCCGACTAGCGGGGAACAATGAGCAGTTCTTC.

The chain links TRBV19 to TRBJ1-2; D is possibly TRBD1 (6 bases). Germline CDR1 LNHDA, CDR2 SQIVND (reference sequence). Trimming removed 4 bases at V and 8 bases at J, with 17 bases between. The CDR3 spans 14 residues. The CDR3 DNA reads as TGTGCCAGTAGTAAGGCAGGGGTAAAGTTCGGCTACACCTTC. Its protein product is CASSKAGVKFGYTF.

The chain joins TRBV6-1 to TRBJ1-2, with 8 bases matching TRBD1. Germline V CDR1 and CDR2: MNHNS, SASEGT. The CDR3 is 16 amino acids. V was clipped by 2 bases and J by 4 bases; unmatched bases: 9. The CDR3 sequence is CASSESTGVVGYGYTF. CDR3 DNA sequence: TGTGCCAGCAGTGAATCGACAGGGGTTGTAGGCTATGGCTACACCTTC.

This chain joins TRBV11-1 and TRBJ2-1, with 8 bases aligning to TRBD1. The CDR3 length is 14 residues. Germline V gene sequence: CDR1 SGHAT, CDR2 FQDESV (reference sequence). J lost 2 bases, V lost 6 bases, and 3 bases had no gene match. The CDR3 DNA reads as TGTGCCAGCAGTCCAGGGGGCGCCTACAATGAGCAGTTCTTC. This codes for CASSPGGAYNEQFF.

This rearrangement joins TRBV11-1 to TRBJ2-5; D may be TRBD2 (6 bases). The CDR3 is 14 residues long. V shed 4 bases and J shed 5 bases, with 14 bases lying between them. Germline assignment: CDR1 SGHAT and CDR2 FQDESV (reference sequence). CDR3 in DNA: TGTGCCAGCAGCTCCCTAGCGCTGGGGGAGACCCAGTACTTC. This gives the protein CASSSLALGETQYF.

CDR3 DNA sequence: TGTGCCAGCAGTTTCGACAGGGCCAATGGCTACACCTTC. It encodes CASSFDRANGYTF. V and J are TRBV6-6 and TRBJ1-2; 7 bases fit TRBD1. The trim removed 4 bases at V and 6 bases at J, leaving 5 bases unmatched. Germline CDR1 and CDR2: MNHNY and SVGAGI (reference sequence). CDR3 length: 13 amino acids.

V is TRBV29-1 and J is TRBJ1-2, with 9 bases lining up with TRBD1. CDR1 is SQVTM, CDR2 ANQGSEA, per germline. V was pared by 3 bases and J by 5 bases, with 4 bases of the junction left unmatched. CDR3 size: 13 residues. The CDR3 nucleotides read TGCAGCGTTGAGCCACAGGGGGCGTATGGCTACACCTTC. Translating it yields CSVEPQGAYGYTF.

This chain uses TRBV5-4 with TRBJ1-1; the D is unclear. The CDR3 is made up of 15 amino acids. Trimming removed 3 bases at V and 2 bases at J, with 14 bases between. Per germline, CDR1 SGHNT and CDR2 YYREEE (reference sequence). CDR3 amino acids: CASSSPTKGNTEAFF. CDR3 DNA sequence: TGTGCCAGCAGCTCCCCGACAAAAGGTAACACTGAAGCTTTCTTT.

V usage is TRBV5-1 and J usage is TRBJ2-5; possibly TRBD2 for D (6 bases). CDR3 length equals 14 residues. Germline V gives CDR1 SGHRS, CDR2 YFSETQ. The germline V and J ends were trimmed by 2 bases and 2 bases, with 10 bases remaining between them. CDR3 in DNA: TGCGCCAGCAGCTTTCTAGCGTTTCAAGAGACCCAGTACTTC. This gives the protein CASSFLAFQETQYF.

This clone has only a few counts. The chain combines TRBV27 with TRBJ2-2; tentative D call: TRBD1 (5 bases). Germline CDR1 and CDR2: MNHEY and SMNVEV (reference sequence). The CDR3 has 16 residues. V shed 4 bases and J shed 5 bases, with 17 bases lying between them. CDR3 DNA: TGTGCCAGCAGTTATAAATGGCAGGGTGGGACCGGGGAGCTGTTTTTT. Its protein is CASSYKWQGGTGELFF.

V and J are TRBV10-2 and TRBJ1-2; 9 nucleotides align to TRBD1. The V and J ends lost 6 bases and 4 bases, in that order; junction bases with no gene match: 15. Germline V lookup: CDR1 WSHSY, CDR2 SAAADI. The CDR3 has 17 amino acids. DNA of the CDR3: TGCGCCAGCAGCCAGTCCCGGGACAGGGTTCCGTTCTATGGCTACACCTTC. Residues: CASSQSRDRVPFYGYTF.